The 17 T cell receptor beta chains given below trace back to one sample, sequenced in a study of vaccination and CD4 T cells after COVID-19. Their antigens remain unidentified. The Oncomine TCR Beta short-read assay sequenced DNA from cultured CD4+ T cells. TCRdb itself ran the PCR reads through MiXCR, one entry per CDR3 protein. The data hold 15,000 to 25,000 distinct CDR3 sequences, with approximately 50% observed a single time. Treatment specified: roughly ten-day PBMC culture with coronavirus spike peptide pools or control peptides (ViraFEST assay). Material: CD4+ T cells from blood, cultured in vitro. All receptors derive from a human donor who had recovered from COVID-19.

This clonotype was detected only a few times. This chain uses TRBV7-2 with TRBJ2-5; 11 nucleotides line up with TRBD2. The ends lost 5 bases at V and 5 bases at J; junction bases unmatched: 10. This CDR3 is 16 amino acids long. Germline V gene sequence: CDR1 SGHTA, CDR2 FQGNSA. CDR3 in DNA: TGTGCCAGCAGCGGCACCTTAGCGGGAGGGGGGGAGACCCAGTACTTC. This translates into CASSGTLAGGGETQYF. The whole variable domain, remainder taken from reference TRBV7-2 and TRBJ2-5, is GAGVSQSPSNKVTEKGKDVELRCDPISGHTALYWYRQSLGQGLEFLIYFQGNSAPDKSGLPSDRFSAERTGGSVSTLTIQRTQQEDSAVYLCASSGTLAGGGETQYFGPGTRLLVL.

The chain carries TRBV20-1 and TRBJ1-4; no clear D. The germline gives CDR1 DFQATT, CDR2 SNEGSKA (reference sequence). With 6 bases removed from V and 8 bases from J, the gap between germline ends came to 10 bases. The CDR3 runs to 11 residues. The CDR3 nucleotides are TGCAGTGCACATGGTAACGAAAAACTGTTTTTT. This sequence encodes CSAHGNEKLFF.

V and J are TRBV6-1 and TRBJ1-3, with TRBD1 matching 7 bases. From germline, CDR1 is MNHNS and CDR2 SASEGT. After removal of 3 bases from V and 2 bases from J, the junction contained 1 base not matched to a gene. The CDR3 extends over 14 amino acids. Here the CDR3 DNA reads TGTGCCAGCAGTGACGGGACAGCTGGAAACACCATATATTTT. Its protein is CASSDGTAGNTIYF.

V usage is TRBV5-4 and J usage is TRBJ2-4, with D uncertain. Per germline, CDR1 SGHNT and CDR2 YYREEE (reference sequence). The CDR3 runs 12 residues. V was clipped by 1 base and J by 6 bases, with 5 bases between them. The CDR3 here is CASSLTGNIQYF. For the CDR3, the DNA is TGTGCCAGCAGCTTGACGGGAAACATTCAGTACTTC.

This clonotype was seen a single time. This chain links TRBV5-6 with TRBJ2-1; D gene uncertain. Germline lookup yields CDR1 SGHDT and CDR2 YYEEEE. Trimming pared 1 base from V and 4 bases from J, leaving 12 bases between. CDR3 length equals 15 residues. The CDR3 protein is CASSLLVPSYNEQFF. The CDR3 nucleotides read TGTGCCAGCAGCTTGTTGGTCCCCTCGTACAATGAGCAGTTCTTC.

V usage is TRBV27 and J usage is TRBJ2-1; D is possibly TRBD2 (6 bases). Looked up from germline, CDR1 is MNHEY and CDR2 is SMNVEV (reference sequence). V lost 1 base and J 0 bases, leaving 10 bases between the germline ends. The CDR3 extends over 16 amino acids. This chain's CDR3 is CASSLYAGSSYNEQFF. As DNA, the CDR3 is TGTGCCAGCAGTTTATATGCGGGAAGCTCCTACAATGAGCAGTTCTTC.

The rearrangement uses TRBV7-8 and TRBJ2-2; D is undetermined. The V gene's germline CDR1 is SGHVS and CDR2 FQNEAQ. Between the trimmed V and J ends, which lost 1 base and 3 bases, there was a span of 12 bases. CDR3 size: 16 residues. The CDR3 DNA sequence: TGTGCCAGCAGCTTAGTTCGGCCGTCGGACACCGGGGAGCTGTTTTTT. Residues: CASSLVRPSDTGELFF.

The chain links TRBV5-1 to TRBJ2-7, with D unclear. Per germline, CDR1 SGHRS and CDR2 YFSETQ. The CDR3 totals 15 residues. Trimming cost V 0 bases and J 2 bases, with 12 bases left between them. DNA for the CDR3: TGCGCCAGCAGCTTGGAGGTCGGCGGAACCTACGAGCAGTACTTC. Translated: CASSLEVGGTYEQYF.

This chain links TRBV11-1 with TRBJ2-7, with TRBD1 matching over 8 bases. J was trimmed by 3 bases and V by 2 bases; bases with no gene match: 6. This CDR3 comprises 15 residues. Looked up from germline, CDR1 is SGHAT and CDR2 is FQDESV (reference sequence). The CDR3 DNA sequence: TGTGCCAGCAGCTTAAGACCCGGGACAGGCTACGAGCAGTACTTC. This codes for CASSLRPGTGYEQYF.

This clonotype was detected a few times. The chain links TRBV28 to TRBJ1-2, with D possibly matching TRBD1 (5 bases). The CDR3 consists of 13 residues. Germline CDR1 is MDHEN and CDR2 is SYDVKM. V lost 6 bases, J lost 3 bases, and 11 bases lay in between. CDR3 bases: TGTGCCAGCAGCAGCGGGACGGACTATGGCTACACCTTC. This codes for CASSSGTDYGYTF.

The V gene is TRBV2, the J gene TRBJ2-7; the D is unclear. CDR1 and CDR2 (germline): SNHLY, FYNNEI. This CDR3 is 13 amino acids long. V lost 5 bases and J lost 7, with 15 bases in between. The CDR3 sequence: CASSPDLLREQYF. The CDR3, as DNA: TGTGCCAGCAGTCCGGACCTCCTCCGGGAGCAGTACTTC.

The chain employs TRBV5-4 and TRBJ2-5, with 11 bases identical to TRBD2. CDR1 and CDR2 (germline): SGHNT, YYREEE (reference sequence). This CDR3 is 16 amino acids long. With V trimmed by 1 base and J by 10 bases, 12 bases remained unmatched. CDR3 protein: CASSLYGTSGGDGQYF. The DNA of the CDR3 is TGTGCCAGCAGCTTGTACGGGACTAGCGGAGGGGATGGCCAGTACTTC.

The V call is TRBV20-1, the J call TRBJ2-3; tentatively, D is TRBD1 (6 bases). Germline values: CDR1 DFQATT, CDR2 SNEGSKA (reference sequence). Trimming pared 1 base from V and 0 bases from J, leaving 14 bases between. The CDR3 covers 16 residues. In DNA form, the CDR3 reads TGCAGTGCTAGAGTTGTGGACAGTGCTAGCACAGATACGCAGTATTTT. It translates to CSARVVDSASTDTQYF.

This chain connects TRBV2 to TRBJ2-5, with TRBD2 identical over 7 bases. The CDR3 has 13 amino acids. The trim removed 7 bases at V and 5 bases at J, leaving 7 bases unmatched. Per germline, CDR1 SNHLY and CDR2 FYNNEI. This CDR3 reads CASNREVLETQYF. In nucleotides, the CDR3 is TGTGCCAGCAATCGGGAGGTGTTGGAGACCCAGTACTTC.

The rearrangement links TRBV10-1 to TRBJ2-3, with D possibly called TRBD1 or TRBD2 (5 bases each). The CDR3 spans 16 residues. V lost 3 bases and J 0 bases, leaving 13 bases between the germline ends. Per germline, CDR1 WNHNN and CDR2 SYGVQD (reference sequence). CDR3 region: CASSETRDGSTDTQYF. CDR3 sequence (DNA): TGCGCCAGCAGTGAAACTAGGGACGGCAGCACAGATACGCAGTATTTT.

The chain recombines TRBV7-8 with TRBJ2-2, with 7 bases aligning to TRBD1. This CDR3 is built from 16 residues. CDR1 and CDR2 (germline): SGHVS, FQNEAQ. V lost 6 bases and J lost 4; bases outside the gene matches: 11. The CDR3 spells CASSLRQGISTGELFF. The CDR3 bases are TGTGCCAGCAGTTTAAGACAGGGAATTAGCACCGGGGAGCTGTTTTTT.

This clonotype occurred a few times. This chain joins TRBV20-1 and TRBJ1-3; D uncertain. Germline CDR1 reads DFQATT; CDR2 reads SNEGSKA (reference sequence). The CDR3 extends over 13 amino acids. V was clipped by 1 base and J by 8 bases, with 12 bases between them. The CDR3 spells CSARVTGSDTIYF. In nucleotides, the CDR3 is TGCAGTGCTAGAGTCACGGGGTCGGACACCATATATTTT.